These T cell receptor beta chains were read from a single sample in a study of blood T cell repertoires in COVID-19. The assay was immunoSEQ multiplex PCR, and TCRdb's table has in-frame clones only and misses some. The data show 200,000 to 250,000 clones, with roughly 85% seen just once and roughly a tenth held by the top ten. Sequenced sample: PBMCs or T cells enriched from blood (not recorded which). All receptors derive from a man aged 25 to 40 who had recovered from COVID-19. The CDR3 runs from the conserved cysteine through the conserved F or W. A D gene is named only where the DNA matches it firmly. Some rows have no size entry. The others give once, few or many, or a class for an expanded clone.

d_call: .; clone_size: .; v_call: TRBV5-1; j_call: TRBJ2-7; cdr3_nt: TGCGCCAGCAGCGGTTTCGGCCAAGCAAGCGGCGAGCAGTACTTC; cdr3_aa: CASSGFGQASGEQYF
d_call: .; clone_size: .; v_call: TRBV3-1/TRBV3-2; j_call: TRBJ2-7; cdr3_nt: TGTGCCAGCAGCCCCCGACAGGTTGCATCCTACGAGCAGTACTTC; cdr3_aa: CASSPRQVASYEQYF
d_call: .; clone_size: .; v_call: TRBV24-1; j_call: TRBJ2-1; cdr3_nt: TGTGCCACCAGTGATCCGGGAAATGAGCAGTTCTTC; cdr3_aa: CATSDPGNEQFF
d_call: TRBD1; clone_size: .; v_call: TRBV11-3; j_call: TRBJ2-7; cdr3_nt: TGTGCCAGCAGCGCCGGGACAGGCTACGAGCAGTACTTC; cdr3_aa: CASSAGTGYEQYF
d_call: TRBD1; clone_size: once; v_call: TRBV7-2; j_call: TRBJ2-1; cdr3_nt: TGTGCCAGCAGCTACTCCTCCGGACAGGGGGGCAATGAGCAGTTCTTC; cdr3_aa: CASSYSSGQGGNEQFF
d_call: TRBD1; clone_size: .; v_call: TRBV16; j_call: TRBJ1-1; cdr3_nt: TGTGCCAGCAGCCAAAGGACAGGGGGGAACACTGAAGCTTTCTTT; cdr3_aa: CASSQRTGGNTEAFF
d_call: TRBD1; clone_size: .; v_call: TRBV18; j_call: TRBJ1-5; cdr3_nt: TGTGCCAGCTCACCAAGGGCAGGGGGCTGGGATCAGCCCCAGCATTTT; cdr3_aa: CASSPRAGGWDQPQHF
d_call: .; clone_size: .; v_call: TRBV10-3; j_call: TRBJ2-5; cdr3_nt: TGTGCCATCAGTGTCGTCTCGACAGGCCAAGAGACCCAGTACTTC; cdr3_aa: CAISVVSTGQETQYF
d_call: TRBD1; clone_size: few; v_call: TRBV13; j_call: TRBJ1-2; cdr3_nt: TGTGCCAGCAGCTTAGGGACAGGGAACTATGGCTACACCTTC; cdr3_aa: CASSLGTGNYGYTF
d_call: .; clone_size: few; v_call: TRBV2; j_call: TRBJ2-3; cdr3_nt: TGTGCCAGCAAATCTAGCACAGATACGCAGTATTTT; cdr3_aa: CASKSSTDTQYF
d_call: TRBD2; clone_size: .; v_call: TRBV7-2; j_call: TRBJ2-3; cdr3_nt: TGTGCCAGCAGCTTAGGGTCGGGAGGGGATAATACGCAGTATTTT; cdr3_aa: CASSLGSGGDNTQYF
d_call: TRBD1; clone_size: .; v_call: TRBV6-5; j_call: TRBJ2-7; cdr3_nt: TGTGCCAGCGATAGGACAGGGTTTTCCTACGAGCAGTACTTC; cdr3_aa: CASDRTGFSYEQYF
d_call: TRBD1; clone_size: .; v_call: TRBV27; j_call: TRBJ1-1; cdr3_nt: TGTGCCAGCAGTTATCTCGTGCTTGGGACAGGGTTCGCTGAAGCTTTCTTT; cdr3_aa: CASSYLVLGTGFAEAFF
d_call: .; clone_size: .; v_call: TRBV18; j_call: TRBJ1-4; cdr3_nt: TGTGCCAGCTCACCGACAGCACTTAATGAAAAACTGTTTTTT; cdr3_aa: CASSPTALNEKLFF
d_call: .; clone_size: .; v_call: TRBV19; j_call: TRBJ1-4; cdr3_nt: TGTGCCAGTACCATCGGTGGTGAAAAACTGTTTTTT; cdr3_aa: CASTIGGEKLFF
d_call: .; clone_size: .; v_call: TRBV11-2; j_call: TRBJ1-1; cdr3_nt: TGTGCCAGCAGCTTTAACAGGCAGAACACTGAAGCTTTCTTT; cdr3_aa: CASSFNRQNTEAFF
d_call: TRBD1; clone_size: .; v_call: TRBV23-1; j_call: TRBJ2-5; cdr3_nt: TGCGCCAGCAGTCAATCGAACATACGACAGGGTGCACCGGTGACCCAGTACTTC; cdr3_aa: CASSQSNIRQGAPVTQYF
d_call: TRBD1; clone_size: .; v_call: TRBV27; j_call: TRBJ1-5; cdr3_nt: TGTGCCAGCAGTGCCCGACAGGGTGCGAATCAGCCCCAGCATTTT; cdr3_aa: CASSARQGANQPQHF
d_call: TRBD1; clone_size: once; v_call: TRBV10-3; j_call: TRBJ1-2; cdr3_nt: TGTGCCATCACCAGCCAGAGACAGGGGGCGGGCTATGGCTACACCTTC; cdr3_aa: CAITSQRQGAGYGYTF
d_call: TRBD2; clone_size: .; v_call: TRBV7-3; j_call: TRBJ2-2; cdr3_nt: TGTGCCAGCAGCTTGAAGTCCAGACTAGCGGGGGGGAACACCGGGGAGCTGTTTTTT; cdr3_aa: CASSLKSRLAGGNTGELFF
d_call: .; clone_size: .; v_call: TRBV5-6; j_call: TRBJ1-1; cdr3_nt: TGTGCCAGCAGCTGGCCCAACGCTGAAGCTTTCTTT; cdr3_aa: CASSWPNAEAFF
d_call: .; clone_size: .; v_call: TRBV6-5; j_call: TRBJ1-1; cdr3_nt: TGTGCCAGCAGTTACGGGCAGCAGAACACTGAAGCTTTCTTT; cdr3_aa: CASSYGQQNTEAFF
d_call: .; clone_size: few; v_call: TRBV11-1; j_call: TRBJ2-1; cdr3_nt: TGTGCCAGCAGCGTACATGGGGAGTCCTACAATGAGCAGTTCTTC; cdr3_aa: CASSVHGESYNEQFF
d_call: .; clone_size: .; v_call: TRBV19; j_call: TRBJ1-1; cdr3_nt: TGTGCCAGTTTGGCCGGGAAGAACACTGAAGCTTTCTTT; cdr3_aa: CASLAGKNTEAFF
d_call: .; clone_size: .; v_call: TRBV5-6; j_call: TRBJ1-4; cdr3_nt: TGTGCCAGCAGCTTCATCCCTCCAGGAGGGGTGTTTACCAATGAAAAACTGTTTTTT; cdr3_aa: CASSFIPPGGVFTNEKLFF
d_call: TRBD1; clone_size: .; v_call: TRBV29-1; j_call: TRBJ1-1; cdr3_nt: TGCAGCGGGGGACAGGGTCATACGTTGAACACTGAAGCTTTCTTT; cdr3_aa: CSGGQGHTLNTEAFF
d_call: .; clone_size: .; v_call: TRBV5-1; j_call: TRBJ1-5; cdr3_nt: TGCGCCAGCAGCTTGCAAGGGGGAAGCAATCAGCCCCAGCATTTT; cdr3_aa: CASSLQGGSNQPQHF
d_call: .; clone_size: few; v_call: TRBV7-2; j_call: TRBJ1-6; cdr3_nt: TGTGCCAGCACGATCCTAAGGGGGAGTAATTCACCCCTCCACTTT; cdr3_aa: CASTILRGSNSPLHF
d_call: .; clone_size: once; v_call: TRBV18; j_call: TRBJ2-5; cdr3_nt: TGTGCCAGCTCACCGGCGGGGAACCAAGAGACCCAGTACTTC; cdr3_aa: CASSPAGNQETQYF
d_call: .; clone_size: .; v_call: TRBV7-2; j_call: TRBJ1-2; cdr3_nt: TGTGCCAGCAGCCCTAAAACAGTCGGCGGCTACACCTTC; cdr3_aa: CASSPKTVGGYTF
d_call: .; clone_size: .; v_call: TRBV18; j_call: TRBJ1-6; cdr3_nt: TGTGCCAGCTCACCACAAGGGACAACCTATAATTCACCCCTCCACTTT; cdr3_aa: CASSPQGTTYNSPLHF
d_call: .; clone_size: .; v_call: TRBV2; j_call: TRBJ2-2; cdr3_nt: TGTGCCAGGACAAAGGGGCCAGACACCGGGGAGCTGTTTTTT; cdr3_aa: CARTKGPDTGELFF
d_call: TRBD2; clone_size: .; v_call: TRBV6-2/TRBV6-3; j_call: TRBJ2-2; cdr3_nt: TGTGCCAGCAGCGAACTAGCGGGGATCCTCGCGAACACCGGGGAGCTGTTTTTT; cdr3_aa: CASSELAGILANTGELFF
d_call: .; clone_size: .; v_call: TRBV28; j_call: TRBJ2-7; cdr3_nt: TGTGCCAGCAGGAAGGATAGCGGAAACTACGAGCAGTACTTC; cdr3_aa: CASRKDSGNYEQYF
d_call: .; clone_size: .; v_call: TRBV6-6; j_call: TRBJ1-1; cdr3_nt: TGTGCCAGCAGGGACAGTATGAACACTGAAGCTTTCTTT; cdr3_aa: CASRDSMNTEAFF
d_call: .; clone_size: .; v_call: TRBV6-5; j_call: TRBJ1-6; cdr3_nt: TGTGCCAGCAGGCCCGACACGGTTAATTCACCCCTCCACTTT; cdr3_aa: CASRPDTVNSPLHF
d_call: .; clone_size: .; v_call: TRBV5-1; j_call: TRBJ1-1; cdr3_nt: TGCGCCAGCAGCCCCGGACAGTACCCTCTGAACACTGAAGCTTTCTTT; cdr3_aa: CASSPGQYPLNTEAFF
d_call: TRBD1; clone_size: few; v_call: TRBV12-3/TRBV12-4; j_call: TRBJ1-1; cdr3_nt: TGTGCCAGCAGTCCTAGACAGGGAGAAGCTTTCTTT; cdr3_aa: CASSPRQGEAFF
d_call: .; clone_size: .; v_call: TRBV5-4; j_call: TRBJ2-3; cdr3_nt: TGTGCCAGCAGCCGTAGCCTCCCAGATACGCAGTATTTT; cdr3_aa: CASSRSLPDTQYF
d_call: .; clone_size: .; v_call: TRBV29-1; j_call: TRBJ1-2; cdr3_nt: TGCAGCGTTGTTTTGGCAGCTAACTATGGCTACACCTTC; cdr3_aa: CSVVLAANYGYTF
d_call: TRBD1; clone_size: once; v_call: TRBV2; j_call: TRBJ2-1; cdr3_nt: TGTGCCAGCAATAACAGGGGCCTAATGGATGAGCAGTTCTTC; cdr3_aa: CASNNRGLMDEQFF
d_call: .; clone_size: .; v_call: TRBV7-2; j_call: TRBJ2-7; cdr3_nt: TGTGCCAGCAGCTTAGCGTGGCAGGCTCAGGGGCAGTACTTC; cdr3_aa: CASSLAWQAQGQYF
d_call: .; clone_size: .; v_call: TRBV28; j_call: TRBJ1-6; cdr3_nt: TGTGCCAGCAGTAGGGTACAGGGCCGCTCACCCCTCCACTTT; cdr3_aa: CASSRVQGRSPLHF
d_call: .; clone_size: .; v_call: TRBV11-3; j_call: TRBJ2-2; cdr3_nt: TGTGCCAGCACTCTCGGTCGGGGGGCGAGTGAGACCGGGGAGCTGTTTTTT; cdr3_aa: CASTLGRGASETGELFF
d_call: TRBD1; clone_size: .; v_call: TRBV29-1; j_call: TRBJ1-1; cdr3_nt: TGCAGCGGCACGTCCACAGGGGGGGCTTTCTTT; cdr3_aa: CSGTSTGGAFF
d_call: TRBD2; clone_size: .; v_call: TRBV7-8; j_call: TRBJ2-1; cdr3_nt: TGTGCCAGCAGCTTTAAGTTGGGACTAGCGGCTTACAATGAGCAGTTCTTC; cdr3_aa: CASSFKLGLAAYNEQFF
d_call: TRBD1; clone_size: once; v_call: TRBV12-5; j_call: TRBJ2-1; cdr3_nt: TGTGCTAGTGGTTTGTCCCAAACCTCCGGGACAGGGTACAATGAGCAGTTCTTC; cdr3_aa: CASGLSQTSGTGYNEQFF
d_call: TRBD2; clone_size: .; v_call: TRBV5-1; j_call: TRBJ2-5; cdr3_nt: TGCGCCAGCACCAGAGGGACTAGCGGGAAAGAGACCCAGTACTTC; cdr3_aa: CASTRGTSGKETQYF
d_call: .; clone_size: many; v_call: TRBV4-2; j_call: TRBJ2-3; cdr3_nt: TGTGCCAGCAGCCAAGCTCTCGTTGGTGCGGGGAGCACAGATACGCAGTATTTT; cdr3_aa: CASSQALVGAGSTDTQYF
d_call: .; clone_size: .; v_call: TRBV19; j_call: TRBJ1-1; cdr3_nt: TGTGCCAGCAGGGGCACTGAAGCTTTCTTT; cdr3_aa: CASRGTEAFF
d_call: TRBD1; clone_size: .; v_call: TRBV5-4; j_call: TRBJ1-1; cdr3_nt: TGTGCCAGCAGCTCTGGACAGGTAATCAACACTGAAGCTTTCTTT; cdr3_aa: CASSSGQVINTEAFF
d_call: TRBD1; clone_size: .; v_call: TRBV28; j_call: TRBJ2-7; cdr3_nt: TGTGCCAGCAGTTCGAGAGGACAGGGGTTTGGGTCCTACGAGCAGTACTTC; cdr3_aa: CASSSRGQGFGSYEQYF
d_call: TRBD2; clone_size: .; v_call: TRBV5-1; j_call: TRBJ2-7; cdr3_nt: TGCGCCAGCAGCTCACTAGCGGTTACCTACGAGCAGTACTTC; cdr3_aa: CASSSLAVTYEQYF
d_call: TRBD1; clone_size: .; v_call: TRBV30; j_call: TRBJ1-6; cdr3_nt: TGTGCCTGGAGACCCAAAAAGAAAAGGGACAGGAATAATTCACCCCTCCACTTT; cdr3_aa: CAWRPKKKRDRNNSPLHF
d_call: TRBD1; clone_size: once; v_call: TRBV19; j_call: TRBJ2-4; cdr3_nt: TGTGCCAGTAGCCACTGGGACAGTCCCAAAAACATTCAGTACTTC; cdr3_aa: CASSHWDSPKNIQYF
d_call: .; clone_size: .; v_call: TRBV27; j_call: TRBJ2-7; cdr3_nt: TGTGCCAGCAGTTTCCTACCCGTGAGACGAGGGAATGAAACCTACGAGCAGTACTTC; cdr3_aa: CASSFLPVRRGNETYEQYF